A selection of T cell receptor beta chains follows, all from one sample in a study of prognosis after radiotherapy for stage I lung cancer. TCRdb called the multiplex PCR reads again in MiXCR, with one record for every CDR3 protein. In the table there are some 14,000 distinct CDR3 sequences, roughly a third of which are singletons. The sample here was PBMCs, taken before or after stereotactic body radiation therapy (not recorded which). These receptors were taken from a donor aged 50 or older with non-small cell lung cancer. Both conserved end residues are part of each CDR3. D genes are given only for firm matches. Clone size, where shown, is once, few, many, or a class for clones that have expanded.

V,D,size,J,DNA,CDR3
TRBV6-2/TRBV6-3,.,.,TRBJ2-2,TGTGCCAGCAGGACATCTGAACTTACCGGGGAGCTGTTTTTT,CASRTSELTGELFF
TRBV2,.,many,TRBJ1-6,TGTGCCAGCAGTGAAGAGGACAGTTATTTCCACTTT,CASSEEDSYFHF
TRBV4-2,.,many,TRBJ2-5,TGTGCCAGCATCATCAATAGGGAGGAGACCCAGTACTTC,CASIINREETQYF
TRBV7-6,TRBD2,many,TRBJ2-2,TGTGCCAGCAATCCTAGCGGGGGCGAAGGCACCGGGGAGCTGTTTTTT,CASNPSGGEGTGELFF
TRBV6-4,.,medium-sized,TRBJ2-1,TGTGCCAGCAGTGCCTCTGGGACTGGGGAGCAGTTCTTC,CASSASGTGEQFF
TRBV14,.,many,TRBJ2-7,TGTGCCAGCAGCCAAGATAGGGGCGAGCAGTACTTC,CASSQDRGEQYF
TRBV27,.,medium-sized,TRBJ2-7,TGTGCCAGCAGTCACGGACCACTAACCTACGAGCAGTACTTC,CASSHGPLTYEQYF
TRBV6-4,.,.,TRBJ2-1,TGTGCCGGCAGTGCTTTTTCTAGCTGGAGGGCTGTTGAGCAGTTCTTC,CAGSAFSSWRAVEQFF
TRBV2,.,many,TRBJ2-7,TGTGCCAGCAGTGAAAGAGTTTTAAGCTCCTACGAGCAGTACTTC,CASSERVLSSYEQYF
TRBV3-1,.,many,TRBJ2-2,TGTGCCAGCAGCCAAGATGGGCAGAGGGAGCTGTTTTTT,CASSQDGQRELFF
TRBV25-1,.,.,TRBJ2-3,TGTGCCAGCAGTAGGGGTTCTTTCACAGATACGCAGTATTTT,CASSRGSFTDTQYF
TRBV6-1,.,.,TRBJ2-7,TGTGCCAGCAGTGAAATGGGCCCACGACGCTACGAGCAGTACTTC,CASSEMGPRRYEQYF
TRBV5-1,.,.,TRBJ2-1,TGCGCCAGCAGCCCACACCCCAGTGGCGAGCAGTTCTTC,CASSPHPSGEQFF
TRBV5-1,.,medium-sized,TRBJ1-6,TGCGCCAGCAGCTTGGCCGTGTTAAGGGAGAATTCACCCCTCCACTTT,CASSLAVLRENSPLHF
TRBV28,.,medium-sized,TRBJ1-3,TGTGCCAGCAGCTCAGCACAGGGAAACACCATATATTTT,CASSSAQGNTIYF
TRBV6-2/TRBV6-3,.,many,TRBJ2-6,TGTGCCAGCAGCCCCTCGTCCGCCGGGGCCAACGTCCTGACTTTC,CASSPSSAGANVLTF
TRBV20-1,TRBD1,many,TRBJ2-5,TGCAGTGCTAGAGATCAAGGGACAGGGGCCCAGTACTTC,CSARDQGTGAQYF
TRBV3-1,.,many,TRBJ2-1,TGTGCCAGCAGCCAAGGAAGAGGCATGAGGGGCAATGAGCAGTTCTTC,CASSQGRGMRGNEQFF
TRBV5-1,TRBD2,medium-sized,TRBJ2-3,TGCGCCAGCAGCTTGGAGGTCACTAGCGGGCCGACAGATACGCAGTATTTT,CASSLEVTSGPTDTQYF
TRBV11-3,.,few,TRBJ2-7,TGTGCCAGCGGAACTTCACCCTACGAGCAGTACTTC,CASGTSPYEQYF
TRBV12-3/TRBV12-4,.,many,TRBJ1-5,TGTGCCAGCAGTCCTCGCCAGAGGGGGGATCAGCCCCAGCATTTT,CASSPRQRGDQPQHF
TRBV6-1,.,.,TRBJ2-7,TGTGCCAGCAGTGCCGGGGCCGAAGTATGTGAGTACTTC,CASSAGAEVCEYF
TRBV5-1,TRBD2,many,TRBJ2-4,TGCGCCAGCAGCTTTGAGCGGGGGGGCCGTGAAGCCAAAAACATTCAGTACTTC,CASSFERGGREAKNIQYF
TRBV6-1,.,many,TRBJ2-7,TGTGCCAGCACCGGACTAGTGGGGGGCGGCTCCTACGAGCAGTACTTC,CASTGLVGGGSYEQYF
TRBV7-9,TRBD1,many,TRBJ1-2,TGTGCCAGCAGCTTAGCGGGGACAGATGGCTACACCTTC,CASSLAGTDGYTF
TRBV28,.,many,TRBJ1-1,TGTGCCAGCAGGATAGGACCGATGAACACTGAAGCTTTCTTT,CASRIGPMNTEAFF
TRBV2,.,.,TRBJ1-4,TGTGCCAGCACTAGGGGATGGGGTGAAAAACTGTTCTTT,CASTRGWGEKLFF
TRBV6-5,.,medium-sized,TRBJ2-3,TGTGCCAGCAGTTACCTCGGCGGTGCTAGCACAGATACGCAGTATTTT,CASSYLGGASTDTQYF
TRBV6-2/TRBV6-3,.,.,TRBJ2-3,TGTGCCAGCAGGGAATCGGGGGGCACAGATACGCAGTATTTT,CASRESGGTDTQYF
TRBV6-2/TRBV6-3,.,.,TRBJ1-2,TGTGCCAGCAGTTACGGGGCGAACTATGGCTACACCTTC,CASSYGANYGYTF
TRBV20-1,.,many,TRBJ2-7,TGCAGTGCCACTGAACCTAGACAGGGACTCAACGAGCAGTACTTC,CSATEPRQGLNEQYF
TRBV20-1,TRBD1,once,TRBJ2-2,TGCAGTGCTAGAGATCACGGGACAGGGCATCCCAGGGAGATGTTTTTT,CSARDHGTGHPREMFF
TRBV7-9,TRBD1,medium-sized,TRBJ1-6,TGTGCCAGCAGCTTCGGCTCAGGGGGTTCACCCCTCCACTTT,CASSFGSGGSPLHF
TRBV5-1,.,many,TRBJ2-3,TGCGCCAGCAGCTTGGCCGGCGGGATCGCAGGAGATACGCAGTATTTT,CASSLAGGIAGDTQYF
TRBV6-1,.,medium-sized,TRBJ2-3,TGTGCCAGCAGTGAGGTGACGATGGGCTCAGATACGCAGTATTTT,CASSEVTMGSDTQYF
TRBV20-1,.,medium-sized,TRBJ2-7,TGCAGTGCCACCCCCGGGGGAGACTACGAGCAGTACTTC,CSATPGGDYEQYF
TRBV19,.,.,TRBJ1-5,TGTGCCAGTAGAAAGGCAGGCGGTAGCAATCAGCCCCAGCATTTT,CASRKAGGSNQPQHF
TRBV5-1,.,few,TRBJ2-5,TGCGCCAGCAGCTTGGGCGCTTCTCAAGAGACCCAGTACTTC,CASSLGASQETQYF
TRBV6-4,TRBD2,many,TRBJ2-1,TGTGCCAGCAGTGCTTTTTCTAGCGGGAGGGCTGTTGAGCAGTTCTTC,CASSAFSSGRAVEQFF
TRBV4-2,.,.,TRBJ2-7,TGTGCCATCAGCCGGAACCTAGAGGCCGAGCATTACTTC,CAISRNLEAEHYF
TRBV5-4,.,.,TRBJ2-5,TGTGCCAGCAGCTTGGGGACCATGGGCTTGAGGGAGACCCAGTACTTC,CASSLGTMGLRETQYF
TRBV6-1,.,.,TRBJ2-1,TGTGCCAGCAGTCACCACACTAGGGGGGAGCAGTTCTTC,CASSHHTRGEQFF
TRBV20-1,TRBD2,medium-sized,TRBJ2-7,TGCAGTGCCGCCGGACTAGCGGGAGTTGGCTACGAGCAGTACTTC,CSAAGLAGVGYEQYF
TRBV9,.,many,TRBJ2-2,TGTGCCAGCAGCTTTATGAACACCGGGGAGCTGTTTTTT,CASSFMNTGELFF
TRBV7-6,.,.,TRBJ2-5,TGTGCCAGCGCCAGGGGACGAAAAGAGACACAGTACTTC,CASARGRKETQYF